Listed below are T cell receptor beta chains from one sample, sequenced in a study of T cell changes during pregnancy in multiple sclerosis. Sequencing used immunoSEQ multiplex PCR; TCRdb keeps in-frame clones, though not all of them. The sample has roughly 40,000 clones, roughly 80% seen once; the top ten hold approximately 0.64%. This specimen consisted of CD4+ T cells from peripheral blood mononuclear cells, obtained before pregnancy. Receptors originate from a female donor with multiple sclerosis, enrolled in a pregnancy study. The CDR3 runs from the conserved cysteine through the conserved F or W. D genes are given only for firm matches. Size is stated for part of the rows, as once, few or many counts, or as a class when the clone is expanded.

>TRBJ2-1|NA|NA|TRBV13
TGTGCCAGCAGCTTAGGACAGGGCGTAGGGTACAATGAGCAGTTCTTC
CASSLGQGVGYNEQFF
>TRBJ1-2|NA|NA|TRBV18
TGTGCCAGCTCACCAAGTAGGCAGGTCCATGGCTACACCTTC
CASSPSRQVHGYTF
>TRBJ1-2|NA|NA|TRBV5-1
TGCGCCAGCAGCCCTACGACAGGTTCTAGGGGTGGCTACACCTTC
CASSPTTGSRGGYTF
>TRBJ2-6|NA|NA|TRBV7-2
TGTGCCAGCAGCTTAGGCGGTTCCGGGGCCAACGTCCTGACTTTC
CASSLGGSGANVLTF
>TRBJ1-1|NA|NA|TRBV11-3
TGTGCCAGCAGCTTAGAGGGCGACACTGAAGCTTTCTTT
CASSLEGDTEAFF
>TRBJ1-2|NA|NA|TRBV2
TGTGCCAGCTTTCGACAGTTTCGCGGCTACACCTTC
CASFRQFRGYTF
>TRBJ2-3|TRBD2|NA|TRBV7-6
TGTGCCAGCAGCTTAGCCGTTCGGGCGGGGGGCGCAGATACGCAGTATTTT
CASSLAVRAGGADTQYF
>TRBJ1-3|NA|NA|TRBV9
TGTGCCAGCAGCGGTGGGGGGAACACCATATATTTT
CASSGGGNTIYF
>TRBJ2-2|NA|NA|TRBV6-6
TGTGCCAGCAGGACTAGGGGCCCAAGGACCGGGGAGCTGTTTTTT
CASRTRGPRTGELFF
>TRBJ1-4|NA|NA|TRBV7-2
TGTGCCAGCAGCTTATTGGGCGGGACTAATGAAAAACTGTTTTTT
CASSLLGGTNEKLFF
>TRBJ2-7|NA|NA|TRBV30
TGTGCCTGGAGGTCCCGAGAGGGAGACTCCTACGAGCAGTACTTC
CAWRSREGDSYEQYF
>TRBJ2-1|TRBD2|NA|TRBV4-2
TGTGCCAGCAGCCGCCCGGGACTAGCGGATTACAATGAGCAGTTCTTC
CASSRPGLADYNEQFF
>TRBJ2-5|TRBD1|NA|TRBV5-4
TGTGCCAGCAGCTTACAGGGGGCGGGGGAGACCCAGTACTTC
CASSLQGAGETQYF
>TRBJ1-1|NA|NA|TRBV5-5
TGTGCCAGCAGCTCCTTACAGGGTGTGGGCACTGAAGCTTTCTTT
CASSSLQGVGTEAFF
>TRBJ1-2|TRBD1|NA|TRBV6-1
TGTGCCAGCAGTGCAACAGGGGACTATGGCTACACCTTC
CASSATGDYGYTF
>TRBJ2-5|NA|NA|TRBV7-2
TGTGCCAGCAGCGCCGCCGGGAATCAAGAGACCCAGTACTTC
CASSAAGNQETQYF
>TRBJ2-1|TRBD2|NA|TRBV6-4
TGTGCCAGCAGTGAGGCTAGCGGGAGAGGTGAGCAGTTCTTC
CASSEASGRGEQFF
>TRBJ1-6|NA|NA|TRBV7-9
TGTGCCAGCAGCGACACAGTCCCCCTCCGGTCACCCCTCCACTTT
CASSDTVPLRSPLHF
>TRBJ1-1|NA|NA|TRBV7-3
TGTGCCAGCAGCTTAGTTGCAGGCGAGAACACTGAAGCTTTCTTT
CASSLVAGENTEAFF
>TRBJ1-5|NA|NA|TRBV30
TGTGCCTGGAGTCGAATCCAGGGTGGTCAGCCCCAGCATTTT
CAWSRIQGGQPQHF
>TRBJ1-1|NA|NA|TRBV6-1
TGTGCCAGCAGTGCGAGTTGGACAGTTCGCACTGAAGCTTTCTTT
CASSASWTVRTEAFF
>TRBJ1-5|TRBD1|once|TRBV19
TGTGCCAGTAGTCTACCCGCAGGGGGTCAGCCCCAGCATTTT
CASSLPAGGQPQHF
>TRBJ2-7|TRBD1|NA|TRBV5-1
TGCGCCAGCAGCTCGACAGGGGTGGAGGAGCAGTACTTC
CASSSTGVEEQYF
>TRBJ2-3|NA|NA|TRBV10-3
TGTGCCATCAGACAATCCACAGATACGCAGTATTTT
CAIRQSTDTQYF
>TRBJ2-3|TRBD2|NA|TRBV10-3
TGTGCCATCAGTGTAGGGCGGGAGAGGACAGATACGCAGTATTTT
CAISVGRERTDTQYF
>TRBJ2-2|NA|NA|TRBV30
TGTGCCTGGAGGGGGGGTGCCACCGGGGAGCTGTTTTTT
CAWRGGATGELFF
>TRBJ1-5|NA|few|TRBV7-2
TGTGCCAGCAGCTTCCAGGCGGGCCTAGCGGAGCCCCAGCATTTT
CASSFQAGLAEPQHF
>TRBJ2-5|TRBD2|NA|TRBV5-1
TGCGCCAGCAGCTTGGGGGAGGGCCAAGAGACCCAGTACTTC
CASSLGEGQETQYF
>TRBJ2-7|TRBD1|once|TRBV7-9
TGTGCCAGCAGGCGGCTAGACAGGGGCGAGCAGTACTTC
CASRRLDRGEQYF
>TRBJ2-3|TRBD2|NA|TRBV4-1
TGCGCCAGCAGCCAGGGGGTTTGGTACGGTAGCGGGGACACAGATACGCAGTATTTT
CASSQGVWYGSGDTDTQYF
>TRBJ2-7|NA|NA|TRBV30
TGTGCCTGGAGTGTACACAGGACTAAACTCTCTTCCGAGCAGTACTTC
CAWSVHRTKLSSEQYF
>TRBJ1-1|NA|few|TRBV29-1
TGCAGCGGTACAGACAGTACTGAAGCTTTCTTT
CSGTDSTEAFF
>TRBJ2-3|NA|NA|TRBV5-1
TGCGCCAGCAGTCCGAGGGAGGGCACAGATACGCAGTATTTT
CASSPREGTDTQYF
>TRBJ2-7|NA|NA|TRBV11-2
TGTGCCAGCAGCTTAGAGGACAGATTCTACGAGCAGTACTTC
CASSLEDRFYEQYF
>TRBJ2-1|NA|once|TRBV6-1
TGTGCCAGCAGACCCCAAATTAGCTCCTACAATGAGCAGTTCTTC
CASRPQISSYNEQFF
>TRBJ2-5|TRBD1|NA|TRBV19
TGTGCCAGTAGTAGGCCGGGACAGGGAGGGGAGACCCAGTACTTC
CASSRPGQGGETQYF
>TRBJ2-2|TRBD2|NA|TRBV15
TGTGCCACCAGCAGAGAGGGTAGCGGGAGGGCGTCAGGGGAGCTGTTTTTT
CATSREGSGRASGELFF
>TRBJ2-2|NA|NA|TRBV5-1
TGCGCCAGCAGCTTGGGTGGCAGTAACACCGGGGAGCTGTTTTTT
CASSLGGSNTGELFF
>TRBJ2-7|TRBD1|NA|TRBV19
TGTGCCAGTAGTAGCGGAGGGACAGGAACCTACGAGCAGTACTTC
CASSSGGTGTYEQYF
>TRBJ2-5|TRBD2|NA|TRBV5-1
TGCGCCAGCAGCTCCGGGACTAGCCTGTACCAAGAGACCCAGTACTTC
CASSSGTSLYQETQYF
>TRBJ2-2|NA|NA|TRBV5-5
TGTGCCAGCAGCTTGGGCGTTATCACCGGGGAGCTGTTTTTT
CASSLGVITGELFF
>TRBJ1-6|NA|few|TRBV30
TGTGCCTGGAGTGTACGAGGGTCACCCCTCCACTTT
CAWSVRGSPLHF
>TRBJ2-5|NA|NA|TRBV25-1
TGTGCCAGCACCCCCCGCACGGGATGGGAGACCCAGTACTTC
CASTPRTGWETQYF
>TRBJ2-7|NA|NA|TRBV18
TGTGCCAGCTCACCGGGACTGAATGGAGGCTACGAGCAGTACTTC
CASSPGLNGGYEQYF
>TRBJ1-4|NA|NA|TRBV7-7
TGTGCCAGCAGCCGACAGCGGGGAGAAAAACTGTTTTTT
CASSRQRGEKLFF
>TRBJ2-2|NA|once|TRBV4-2
TGTGCCAGCAGCCAACCAGCGAACACCGGGGAGCTGTTTTTT
CASSQPANTGELFF
>TRBJ2-3|TRBD2|NA|TRBV6-7
TGTGCCAGCAGTCCCGGGACTAGCGGCATTTTATACACAGATACGCAGTATTTT
CASSPGTSGILYTDTQYF
>TRBJ2-1|TRBD1|NA|TRBV29-1
TGCAGCGTTGAGGTCCAGGGGGTAAATGAGCAGTTCTTC
CSVEVQGVNEQFF
>TRBJ2-5|TRBD2|NA|TRBV19
TGTGCCAGTAGTAGGGGGGGGTATCGAGAGACCCAGTACTTC
CASSRGGYRETQYF
>TRBJ2-7|NA|NA|TRBV30
TGTGCCTGGACATCAGGCTCCTACGAGCAGTACTTC
CAWTSGSYEQYF
>TRBJ2-5|TRBD1|NA|TRBV13
TGTGCCAGCAGCTCGGGACAGGGGCGAGAGACCCAGTACTTC
CASSSGQGRETQYF
>TRBJ2-7|TRBD2|medium-sized|TRBV18
TGTGCCAGCTCACCACCGGCGGGAGCCGCCTACGAGCAGTACTTC
CASSPPAGAAYEQYF
>TRBJ1-1|NA|NA|TRBV19
TGTGCCAGTAGTATGACGGAGGGGAGAATGAACACTGAAGCTTTCTTT
CASSMTEGRMNTEAFF
>TRBJ2-5|NA|once|TRBV5-4
TGTGCCAGCAGCCCTCTCCGGGGGGCTATAGGAGAGACCCAGTACTTC
CASSPLRGAIGETQYF
>TRBJ1-2|NA|NA|TRBV28
TGTGCCAGCAGTCTGACAGAAAGCGGCTACACCTTC
CASSLTESGYTF